This T cell receptor (beta chain) was documented in a study of shared clonotypes between healthy human individuals. Whole-study results and caveats: When compared with the clonotypes that were shared by all four sorted-subset donors, the non-shared clonotypes turned out to have lower generation probabilities. Generally, naive subsets (rather than memory subsets) showed larger estimated richness.

Method: immunoSEQ multiplex PCR; TCRdb's copy keeps in-frame clones and lacks some. Of a few hundred thousand clones listed, 97% are singletons. CDR3 length: 13 amino acids. The germline V and J ends were trimmed by 0 bases and 1 base, with 5 bases remaining between them. Germline CDR1 is GTSNPN and CDR2 is SVGIG (reference sequence). The count of this clone is one. Its antigen is as yet unknown. This TCR derives from a woman aged 30 to 39 in good health. The chain couples TRBV30 to TRBJ2-3; the D gene is possibly TRBD1 (5 bases). The sample comprised naive CD4+ T cells sorted from blood. The subset: CD45RA+ positively selected. In DNA, the CDR3 is TGTGCCTGGAGTGTACAGGGCACAGATACGCAGTATTTT. Protein sequence: CAWSVQGTDTQYF.